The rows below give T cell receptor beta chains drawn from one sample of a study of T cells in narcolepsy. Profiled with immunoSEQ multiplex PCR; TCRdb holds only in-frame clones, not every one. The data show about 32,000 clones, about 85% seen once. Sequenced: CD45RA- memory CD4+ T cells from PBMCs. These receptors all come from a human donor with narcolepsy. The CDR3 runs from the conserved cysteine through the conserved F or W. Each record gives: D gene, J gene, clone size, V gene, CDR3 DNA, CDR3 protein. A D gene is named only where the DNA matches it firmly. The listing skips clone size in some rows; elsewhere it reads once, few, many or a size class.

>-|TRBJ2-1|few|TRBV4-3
TGCGCCAGCAGCCAAGGAAGCAGTGGTGAGCAGTTCTTC
CASSQGSSGEQFF
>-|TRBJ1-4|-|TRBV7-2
TGTGCCAGCAGCCCCGGTGGTGGGGGGGATGAAAAACTGTTTTTT
CASSPGGGGDEKLFF
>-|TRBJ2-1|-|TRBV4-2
TGTGCCAGCAGCCAACCACGGGGAACCGGAGCAATGCGTGAGCAGTTCTTC
CASSQPRGTGAMREQFF
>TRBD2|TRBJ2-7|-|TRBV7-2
TGTGCCAGCAGCCCCCTAGCGGGAGGCTACGAGCAGTACTTC
CASSPLAGGYEQYF
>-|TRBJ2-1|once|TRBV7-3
TGTGCCAGCAGCTTTCTTGGCGGTGAGCAGTTCTTC
CASSFLGGEQFF
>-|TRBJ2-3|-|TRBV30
TGTGCCTGGAGTCGAGGGGGAGCAGATACGCAGTATTTT
CAWSRGGADTQYF
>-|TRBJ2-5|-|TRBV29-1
TGCAGCGTTGACCAGGGCCGCCCCCAAGAGACCCAGTACTTC
CSVDQGRPQETQYF
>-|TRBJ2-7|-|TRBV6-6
TGTGCCAGCAGTCGGGGGAGGACGGCCTACGAGCAGTACTTC
CASSRGRTAYEQYF
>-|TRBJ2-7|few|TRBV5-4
TGTGCCAGCGGAAACCAGGGTTCCTCGCTATACGAGCAGTACTTC
CASGNQGSSLYEQYF
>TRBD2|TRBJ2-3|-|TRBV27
TGTGCCAGCAGGGGGACTAGCGGGAGACCGGATACGCAGTATTTT
CASRGTSGRPDTQYF
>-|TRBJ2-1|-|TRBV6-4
TGTGCCATCTCGGGTCCACGCCCCTCAGAGCAGTTCTTC
CAISGPRPSEQFF
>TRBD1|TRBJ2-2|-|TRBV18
TGTGCCAGCTCACTGCAGGGGGCGAAGAACACCGGGGAGCTGTTTTTT
CASSLQGAKNTGELFF
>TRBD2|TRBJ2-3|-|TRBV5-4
TGTGCCAGCAGCCCGGGTGGTAGCGGGGGCACAGATACGCAGTATTTT
CASSPGGSGGTDTQYF
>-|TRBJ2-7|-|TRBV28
TGTGCCAGCAGTTTATGGGGGGATGGCGAGCAGTACTTC
CASSLWGDGEQYF
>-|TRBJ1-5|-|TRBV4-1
TGCGCCAGCAGCCCGCAACACGAGAATCAGCCCCAGCATTTT
CASSPQHENQPQHF
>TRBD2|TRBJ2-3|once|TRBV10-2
TGCGCCAGCAGTCCGGGACTAGGGGCCATAGATACGCAGTATTTT
CASSPGLGAIDTQYF
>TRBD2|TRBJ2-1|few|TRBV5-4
TGTGCCAGCAGCCTAGCGGGACTCTACAATGAGCAGTTCTTC
CASSLAGLYNEQFF
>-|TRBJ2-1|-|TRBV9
TGTGCCAGCAGCGTAGAAGGGTCGGAACTAAATGAGCAGTTCTTC
CASSVEGSELNEQFF
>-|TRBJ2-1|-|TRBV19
TGTGCCAGTAGTATAGCAGGACGCGATCACAATGAGCAGTTCTTC
CASSIAGRDHNEQFF
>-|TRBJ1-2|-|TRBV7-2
TGTGCCAGCAGCTTAGCTACGACCCTATCGGGGTTCGGCTACACCTTC
CASSLATTLSGFGYTF
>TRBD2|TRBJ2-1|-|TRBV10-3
TGTGCCATCAGTGAGTCAGGGCGGGAGGGCAATGAGCAGTTCTTC
CAISESGREGNEQFF
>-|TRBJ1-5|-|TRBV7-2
TGTGCCAGCGGTCTGAGGGGCAATCAGCCCCAGCATTTT
CASGLRGNQPQHF
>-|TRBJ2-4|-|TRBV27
TGTGCCAGCAGTTTATCGCTCGGCATTCAGTACTTC
CASSLSLGIQYF
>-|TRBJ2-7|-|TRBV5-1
TGCGCCAGCAGCTTGGACTCAATCTCCTACGAGCAGTACTTC
CASSLDSISYEQYF
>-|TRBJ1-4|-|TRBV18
TGTGCCAGCTCACGGAACAGAGCAACTAATGAAAAACTGTTTTTT
CASSRNRATNEKLFF
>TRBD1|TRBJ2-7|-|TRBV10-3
TGTGCCATCTATGGACAGGGGGTAGTTGAGCAGTACTTC
CAIYGQGVVEQYF
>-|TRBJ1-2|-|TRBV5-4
TGTGCCAGCAGCTTTCCAAGGCTCCTCGGGGGCTACACCTTC
CASSFPRLLGGYTF